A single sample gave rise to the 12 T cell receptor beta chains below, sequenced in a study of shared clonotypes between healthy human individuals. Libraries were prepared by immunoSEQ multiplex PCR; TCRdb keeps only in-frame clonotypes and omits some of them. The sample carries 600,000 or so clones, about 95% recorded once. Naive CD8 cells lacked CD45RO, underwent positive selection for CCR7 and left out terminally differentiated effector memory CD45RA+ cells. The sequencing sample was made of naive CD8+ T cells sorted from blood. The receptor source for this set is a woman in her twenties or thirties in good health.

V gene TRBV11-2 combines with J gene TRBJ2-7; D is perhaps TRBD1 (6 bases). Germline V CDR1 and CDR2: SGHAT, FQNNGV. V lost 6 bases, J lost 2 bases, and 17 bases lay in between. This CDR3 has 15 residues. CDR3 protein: CASRGTGKGTYEQYF. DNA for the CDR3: TGTGCCAGCAGAGGCACAGGGAAGGGCACCTACGAGCAGTACTTC.

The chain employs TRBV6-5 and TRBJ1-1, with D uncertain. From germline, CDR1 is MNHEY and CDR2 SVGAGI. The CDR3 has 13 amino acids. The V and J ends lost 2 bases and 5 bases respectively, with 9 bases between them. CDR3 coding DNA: TGTGCCAGCAGTTACCAGGTGGGGACTGAAGCTTTCTTT. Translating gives CASSYQVGTEAFF.

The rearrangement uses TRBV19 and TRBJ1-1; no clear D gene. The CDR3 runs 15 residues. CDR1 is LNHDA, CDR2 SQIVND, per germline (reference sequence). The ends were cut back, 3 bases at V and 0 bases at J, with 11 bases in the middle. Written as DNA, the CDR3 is TGTGCCAGTAGTATCCGGTTTATGATGAACACTGAAGCTTTCTTT. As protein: CASSIRFMMNTEAFF.

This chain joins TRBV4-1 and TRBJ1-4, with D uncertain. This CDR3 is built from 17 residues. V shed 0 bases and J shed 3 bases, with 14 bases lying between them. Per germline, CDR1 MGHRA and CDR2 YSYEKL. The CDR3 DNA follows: TGCGCCAGCAGCCAAGATAGCCCCCCGCGCCCTAATGAAAAACTGTTTTTT. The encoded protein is CASSQDSPPRPNEKLFF.

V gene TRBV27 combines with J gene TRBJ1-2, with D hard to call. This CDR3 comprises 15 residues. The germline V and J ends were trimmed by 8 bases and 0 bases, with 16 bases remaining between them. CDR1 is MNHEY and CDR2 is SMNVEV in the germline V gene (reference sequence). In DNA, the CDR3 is TGTGCCAGCCGTGCCTCGAAGTCAACTAACTATGGCTACACCTTC. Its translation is CASRASKSTNYGYTF.

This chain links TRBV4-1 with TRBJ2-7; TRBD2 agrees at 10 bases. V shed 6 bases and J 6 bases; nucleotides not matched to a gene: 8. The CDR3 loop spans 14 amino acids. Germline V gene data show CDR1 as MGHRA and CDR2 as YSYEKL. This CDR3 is CASRPSGRAGEQYF. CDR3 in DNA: TGCGCCAGCAGGCCTAGCGGGAGAGCGGGCGAGCAGTACTTC.

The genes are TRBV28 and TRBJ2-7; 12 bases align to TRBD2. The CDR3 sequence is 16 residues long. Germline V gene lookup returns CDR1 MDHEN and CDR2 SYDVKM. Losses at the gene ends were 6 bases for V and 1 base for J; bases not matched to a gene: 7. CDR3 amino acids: CASSTGLAGESYEQYF. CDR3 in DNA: TGTGCCAGCAGCACGGGACTAGCGGGTGAATCCTACGAGCAGTACTTC.

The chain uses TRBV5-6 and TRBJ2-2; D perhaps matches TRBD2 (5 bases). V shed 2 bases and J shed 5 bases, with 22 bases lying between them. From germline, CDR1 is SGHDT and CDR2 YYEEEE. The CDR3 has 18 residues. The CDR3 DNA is TGTGCCAGCAGCTTTCGGGAAGGAAGAACGGCCCCTACCGGGGAGCTGTTTTTT. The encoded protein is CASSFREGRTAPTGELFF.

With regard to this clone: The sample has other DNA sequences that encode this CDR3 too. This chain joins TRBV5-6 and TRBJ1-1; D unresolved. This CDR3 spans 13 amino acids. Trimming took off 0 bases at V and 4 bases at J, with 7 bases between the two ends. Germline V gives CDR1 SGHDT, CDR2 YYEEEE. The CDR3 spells CASSLGESTEAFF. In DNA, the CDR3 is TGTGCCAGCAGCTTGGGTGAAAGCACTGAAGCTTTCTTT.

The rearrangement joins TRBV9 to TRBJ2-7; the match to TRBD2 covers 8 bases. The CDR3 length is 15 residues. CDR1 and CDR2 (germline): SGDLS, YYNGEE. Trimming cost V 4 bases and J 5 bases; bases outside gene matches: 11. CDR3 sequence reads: CASSPGLAHPDEQYF. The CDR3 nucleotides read TGTGCCAGCAGCCCAGGACTAGCTCATCCCGACGAGCAGTACTTC.

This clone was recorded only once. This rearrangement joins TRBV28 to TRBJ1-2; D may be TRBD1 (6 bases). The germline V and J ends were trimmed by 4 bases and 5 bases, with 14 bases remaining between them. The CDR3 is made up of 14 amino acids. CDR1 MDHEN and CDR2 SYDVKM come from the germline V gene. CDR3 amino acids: CASSSKRGSYGYTF. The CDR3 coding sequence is TGTGCCAGCAGTTCGAAGAGGGGGTCGTATGGCTACACCTTC.

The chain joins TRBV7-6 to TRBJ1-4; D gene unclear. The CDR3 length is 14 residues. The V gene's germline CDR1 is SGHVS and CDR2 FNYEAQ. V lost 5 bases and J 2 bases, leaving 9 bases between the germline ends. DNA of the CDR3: TGTGCCAGCAGCCCGTTCGGGACTAATGAAAAACTGTTTTTT. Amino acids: CASSPFGTNEKLFF.